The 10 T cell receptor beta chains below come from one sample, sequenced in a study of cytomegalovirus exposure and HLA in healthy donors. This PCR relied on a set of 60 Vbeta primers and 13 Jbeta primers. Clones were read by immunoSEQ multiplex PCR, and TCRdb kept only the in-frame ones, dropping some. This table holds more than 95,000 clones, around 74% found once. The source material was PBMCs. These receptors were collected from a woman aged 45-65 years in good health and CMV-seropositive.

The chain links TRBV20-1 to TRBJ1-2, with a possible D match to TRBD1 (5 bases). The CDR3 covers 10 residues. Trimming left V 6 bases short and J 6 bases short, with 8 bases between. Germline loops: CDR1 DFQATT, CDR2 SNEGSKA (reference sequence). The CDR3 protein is CSAQGNGYTF. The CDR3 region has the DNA TGCAGTGCGCAGGGTAATGGCTACACCTTC.

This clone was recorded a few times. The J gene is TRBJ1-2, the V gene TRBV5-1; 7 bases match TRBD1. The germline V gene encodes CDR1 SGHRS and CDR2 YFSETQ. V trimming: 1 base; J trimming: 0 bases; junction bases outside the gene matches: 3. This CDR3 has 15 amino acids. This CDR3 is CASSLQGTANYGYTF. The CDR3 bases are TGCGCCAGCAGCTTGCAGGGGACAGCTAACTATGGCTACACCTTC.

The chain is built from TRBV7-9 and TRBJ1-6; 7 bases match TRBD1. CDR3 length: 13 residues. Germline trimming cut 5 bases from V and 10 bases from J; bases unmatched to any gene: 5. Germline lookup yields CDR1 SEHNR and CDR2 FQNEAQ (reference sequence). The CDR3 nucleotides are TGTGCCAGCAGCCCACAGGGGATCTCACCCCTCCACTTT. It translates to CASSPQGISPLHF.

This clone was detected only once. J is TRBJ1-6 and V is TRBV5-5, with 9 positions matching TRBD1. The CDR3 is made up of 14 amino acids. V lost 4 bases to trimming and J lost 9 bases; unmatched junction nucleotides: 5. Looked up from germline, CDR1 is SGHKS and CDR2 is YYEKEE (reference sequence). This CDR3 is CASSEGTGRSPLHF. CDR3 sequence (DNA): TGTGCCAGCAGCGAAGGGACAGGGCGTTCACCCCTCCACTTT.

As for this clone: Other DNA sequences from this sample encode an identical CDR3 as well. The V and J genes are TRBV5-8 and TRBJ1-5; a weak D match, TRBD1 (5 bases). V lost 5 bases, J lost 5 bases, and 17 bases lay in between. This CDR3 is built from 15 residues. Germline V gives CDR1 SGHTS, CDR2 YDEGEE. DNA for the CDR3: TGTGCCAGCAGTATCAATCGGGGGTTCGATCAGCCCCAGCATTTT. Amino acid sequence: CASSINRGFDQPQHF.

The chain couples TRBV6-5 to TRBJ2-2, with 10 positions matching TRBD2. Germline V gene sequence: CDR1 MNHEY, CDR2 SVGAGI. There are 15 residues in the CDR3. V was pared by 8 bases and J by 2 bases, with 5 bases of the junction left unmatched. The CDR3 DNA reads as TGTGCCAGCCGGTGGACTAGCGGCAACACCGGGGAGCTGTTTTTT. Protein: CASRWTSGNTGELFF.

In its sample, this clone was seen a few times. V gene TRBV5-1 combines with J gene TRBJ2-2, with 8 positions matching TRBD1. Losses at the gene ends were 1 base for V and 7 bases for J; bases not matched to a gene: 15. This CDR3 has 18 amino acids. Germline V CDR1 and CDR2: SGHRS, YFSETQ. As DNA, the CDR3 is TGCGCCAGCAGCTTGTCGGGCTCCGGACAGGGCGTTATCGGGGAGCTGTTTTTT. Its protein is CASSLSGSGQGVIGELFF.

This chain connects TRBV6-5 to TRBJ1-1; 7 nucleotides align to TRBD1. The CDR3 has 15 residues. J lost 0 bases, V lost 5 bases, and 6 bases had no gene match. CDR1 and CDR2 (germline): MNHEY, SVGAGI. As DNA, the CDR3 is TGTGCCAGCAGTAACAACAGGGGTCTGAACACTGAAGCTTTCTTT. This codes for CASSNNRGLNTEAFF.

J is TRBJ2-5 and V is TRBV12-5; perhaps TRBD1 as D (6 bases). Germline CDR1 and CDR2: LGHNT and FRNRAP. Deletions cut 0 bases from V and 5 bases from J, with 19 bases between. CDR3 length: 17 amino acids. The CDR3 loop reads CASGLVYGPGVGETQYF. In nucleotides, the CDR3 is TGTGCTAGTGGTTTGGTATATGGCCCAGGGGTTGGTGAGACCCAGTACTTC. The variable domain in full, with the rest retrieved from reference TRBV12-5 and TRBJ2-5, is DARVTQTPRHKVTEMGQEVTMRCQPILGHNTVFWYRQTMMQGLELLAYFRNRAPLDDSGMPKDRFSAEMPDATLATLKIQPSEPRDSAVYFCASGLVYGPGVGETQYFGPGTRLLVL.

The CDR3 sequence: CASSLAAGGGSVYEQYF. The CDR3 coding sequence is TGCGCCAGCAGCTTGGCCGCAGGGGGCGGTAGTGTGTACGAGCAGTACTTC. The genes are TRBV5-1 and TRBJ2-7; 8 bases are a match to TRBD1. V gave up 0 bases and J gave up 4 bases; unmatched junction bases: 12. The CDR3 is made up of 17 amino acids. CDR1 and CDR2 (germline): SGHRS, YFSETQ. The variable domain in full, with the rest retrieved from reference TRBV5-1 and TRBJ2-7, is KAGVTQTPRYLIKTRGQQVTLSCSPISGHRSVSWYQQTPGQGLQFLFEYFSETQRNKGNFPGRFSGRQFSNSRSEMNVSTLELGDSALYLCASSLAAGGGSVYEQYFGPGTRLTVT.